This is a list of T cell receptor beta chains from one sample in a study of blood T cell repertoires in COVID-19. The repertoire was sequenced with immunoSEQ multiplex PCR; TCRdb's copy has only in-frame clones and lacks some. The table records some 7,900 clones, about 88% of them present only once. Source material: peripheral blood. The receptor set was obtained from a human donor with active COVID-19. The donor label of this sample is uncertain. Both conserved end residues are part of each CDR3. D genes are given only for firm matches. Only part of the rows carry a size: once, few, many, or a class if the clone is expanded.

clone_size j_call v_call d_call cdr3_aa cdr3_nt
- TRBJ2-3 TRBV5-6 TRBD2 CASSLVTSGLTDTQYF TGTGCCAGCAGCTTGGTAACTAGCGGGCTTACAGATACGCAGTATTTT
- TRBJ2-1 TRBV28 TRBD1 CASTGDSSYNEQFF TGTGCCAGCACCGGGGACAGCTCCTACAATGAGCAGTTCTTC
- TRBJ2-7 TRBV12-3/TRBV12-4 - CASSGEYEQYF TGTGCCAGCAGTGGGGAGTACGAGCAGTACTTC
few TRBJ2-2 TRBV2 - CASGLIQGGELFF TGTGCCAGCGGCCTTATCCAGGGCGGGGAGCTGTTTTTT
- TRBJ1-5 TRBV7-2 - CASSGGGGQPQHF TGTGCCAGCAGTGGGGGGGGAGGACAGCCCCAGCATTTT
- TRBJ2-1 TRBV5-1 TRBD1 CASSDRGGGEQFF TGCGCCAGCAGCGACAGGGGCGGTGGTGAGCAGTTCTTC
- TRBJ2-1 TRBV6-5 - CASGDGNEQFF TGTGCCTCAGGTGACGGCAATGAGCAGTTCTTC
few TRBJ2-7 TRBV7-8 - CASSEPQGKHEQYF TGTGCCAGCAGCGAACCACAGGGAAAACACGAGCAGTACTTC
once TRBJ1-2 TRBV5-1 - CASSPEEGRSYGYTF TGCGCCAGCAGCCCCGAGGAGGGGCGAAGCTATGGCTACACCTTC
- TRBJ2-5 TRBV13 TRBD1 CASSARQGARLETQYF TGTGCCAGCAGCGCCCGACAGGGGGCGCGTTTGGAGACCCAGTACTTC
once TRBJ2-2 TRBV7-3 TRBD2 CASSVGLAGFNTGELFF TGTGCCAGCAGCGTGGGACTAGCGGGGTTTAACACCGGGGAGCTGTTTTTT
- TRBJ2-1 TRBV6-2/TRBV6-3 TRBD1 CASSGNRGVNEQFF TGTGCCAGCAGTGGAAACAGGGGAGTCAATGAGCAGTTCTTC
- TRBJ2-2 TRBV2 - CASIAGTNTGELFF TGTGCCAGCATAGCCGGAACGAACACCGGGGAGCTGTTTTTT
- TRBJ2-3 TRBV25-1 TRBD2 CASSDSVWEGPTDTQYF TGTGCCAGCAGTGATTCCGTGTGGGAGGGCCCCACAGATACGCAGTATTTT
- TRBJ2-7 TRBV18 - CASSGMVVEQYF TGTGCCAGCTCAGGCATGGTGGTCGAGCAGTACTTC
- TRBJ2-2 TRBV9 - CASSVVSSNTGELFF TGTGCCAGCAGCGTAGTTAGCAGCAACACCGGGGAGCTGTTTTTT
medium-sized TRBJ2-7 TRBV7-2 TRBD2 CASSLSPSGSYEQYF TGTGCCAGCAGCTTATCCCCTAGCGGGTCCTACGAGCAGTACTTC
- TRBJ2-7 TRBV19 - CASSLRDNWSEQYF TGTGCCAGTAGTCTCCGGGACAATTGGAGCGAGCAGTACTTC
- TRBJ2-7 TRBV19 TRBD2 CASSIGTSGPYEQYF TGTGCCAGTAGTATAGGGACTAGCGGGCCCTACGAGCAGTACTTC
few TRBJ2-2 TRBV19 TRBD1 CASRHDRGLGGELFF TGTGCCAGTAGACACGACAGGGGGCTAGGCGGGGAGCTGTTTTTT
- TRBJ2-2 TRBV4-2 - CASSQEGISNTGELFF TGTGCCAGCAGCCAAGAGGGCATATCGAACACCGGGGAGCTGTTTTTT
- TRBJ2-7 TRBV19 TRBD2 CASSMRFSGGEQYF TGTGCCAGTAGTATGAGGTTTAGCGGGGGCGAGCAGTACTTC
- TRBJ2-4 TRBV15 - CATSRDLAAIQYF TGTGCCACCAGCAGAGATCTAGCAGCTATTCAGTACTTC
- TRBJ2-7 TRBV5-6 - CASHKEGSDPYEQYF TGTGCCAGCCATAAAGAGGGTTCGGACCCCTACGAGCAGTACTTC
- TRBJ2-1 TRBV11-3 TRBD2 CASSLLGGNEQFF TGTGCCAGCAGCTTGTTGGGAGGGAATGAGCAGTTCTTC
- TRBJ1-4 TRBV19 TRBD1 CASSATGGHNEKLFF TGTGCCAGTAGTGCAACAGGGGGCCATAATGAAAAACTGTTTTTT
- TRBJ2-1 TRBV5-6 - CASSGVISYNEQFF TGTGCCAGCAGCGGAGTCATATCCTACAATGAGCAGTTCTTC
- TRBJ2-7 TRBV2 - CASSDSSYEQYF TGTGCCAGCTCGGACAGCTCCTACGAGCAGTACTTC
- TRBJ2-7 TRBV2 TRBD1 CASSGAGTGDSYEQYF TGTGCCAGCAGTGGTGCCGGGACAGGGGACTCCTACGAGCAGTACTTC
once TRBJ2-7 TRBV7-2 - CASSLVPGDLYEQYF TGTGCCAGCAGCTTAGTTCCAGGGGATCTGTACGAGCAGTACTTC
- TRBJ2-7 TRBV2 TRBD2 CASSPRGGSLYEQYF TGTGCCAGCAGTCCCCGGGGAGGGAGCTTATACGAGCAGTACTTC
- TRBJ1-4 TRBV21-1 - CATKPGSHNEKLFF TGTGCCACTAAACCGGGGTCCCATAATGAAAAACTGTTTTTT
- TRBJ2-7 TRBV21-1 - CASIRLATSYEQYF TGTGCCAGCATCAGACTAGCAACTAGCTACGAGCAGTACTTC
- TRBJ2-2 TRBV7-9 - CASSLVSGNTGELFF TGTGCCAGCAGCTTAGTTAGCGGGAACACCGGGGAGCTGTTTTTT
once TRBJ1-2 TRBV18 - CASSPPGGNYGYTF TGTGCCAGCTCACCCCCGGGGGGTAACTATGGCTACACCTTC
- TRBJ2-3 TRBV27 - CASSLRGNVDTQYF TGTGCCAGCAGTTTGCGCGGGAATGTTGATACGCAGTATTTT
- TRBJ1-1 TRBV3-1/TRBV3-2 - CASSPTGNTEAFF TGTGCCAGCAGCCCAACAGGGAACACTGAAGCTTTCTTT
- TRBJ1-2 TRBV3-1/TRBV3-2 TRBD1 CASSGTVYGYTF TGTGCCAGCAGCGGGACAGTCTATGGCTACACCTTC
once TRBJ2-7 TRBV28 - CASNPVDRTLNEQYF TGTGCCAGCAACCCGGTAGACCGGACACTCAACGAGCAGTACTTC
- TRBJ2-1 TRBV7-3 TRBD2 CASSLTLAGGLDEQFF TGTGCCAGCAGCTTAACGTTAGCGGGAGGCCTAGATGAGCAGTTCTTC
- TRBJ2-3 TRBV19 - CASRRGGRGVDTQYF TGTGCCAGTAGGCGAGGGGGACGGGGGGTAGATACGCAGTATTTT
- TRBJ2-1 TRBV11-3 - CASSLTRGAYNEQFF TGTGCCAGCAGCCTAACCCGCGGGGCCTACAATGAGCAGTTCTTC
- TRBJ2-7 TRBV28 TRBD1 CASSLTGLGEQYF TGTGCCAGCAGTTTGACAGGGCTCGGCGAGCAGTACTTC
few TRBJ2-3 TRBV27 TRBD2 CASTPGLAFSYTQYF TGTGCCAGCACCCCGGGACTAGCGTTCTCGTATACGCAGTATTTT
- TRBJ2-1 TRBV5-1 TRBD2 CASSLLAGDGREQFF TGCGCCAGCAGCTTACTAGCGGGAGACGGTCGGGAGCAGTTCTTC
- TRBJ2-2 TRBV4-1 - CASSQVGGGSYTGELFF TGCGCCAGCAGCCAAGTAGGTGGGGGGTCCTACACCGGGGAGCTGTTTTTT
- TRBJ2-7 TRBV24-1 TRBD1 CATSAGGTGGYEQYF TGTGCCACCAGTGCAGGAGGGACAGGGGGGTACGAGCAGTACTTC
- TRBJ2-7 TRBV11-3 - CASSEEYEQYF TGTGCCAGCAGTGAAGAGTACGAGCAGTACTTC
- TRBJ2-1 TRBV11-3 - CASSLDSRRDNEQFF TGTGCCAGCAGCTTAGACTCTAGACGGGACAATGAGCAGTTCTTC